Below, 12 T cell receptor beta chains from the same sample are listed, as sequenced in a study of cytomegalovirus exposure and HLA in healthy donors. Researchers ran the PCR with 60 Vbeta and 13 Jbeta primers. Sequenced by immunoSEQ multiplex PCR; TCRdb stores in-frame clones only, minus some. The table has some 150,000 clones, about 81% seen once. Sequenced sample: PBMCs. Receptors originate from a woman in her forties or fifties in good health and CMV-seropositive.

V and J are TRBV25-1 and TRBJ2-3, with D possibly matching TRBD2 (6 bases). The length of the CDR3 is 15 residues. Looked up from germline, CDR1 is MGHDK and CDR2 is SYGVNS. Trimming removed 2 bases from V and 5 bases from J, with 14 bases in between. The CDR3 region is CASSEGGVKGDTQYF. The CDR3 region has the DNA TGTGCCAGCAGTGAAGGAGGGGTTAAGGGAGATACGCAGTATTTT.

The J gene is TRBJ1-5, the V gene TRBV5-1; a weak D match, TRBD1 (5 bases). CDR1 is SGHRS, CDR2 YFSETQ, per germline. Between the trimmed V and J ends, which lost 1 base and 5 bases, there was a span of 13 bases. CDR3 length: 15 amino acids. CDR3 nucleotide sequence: TGCGCCAGCAGCTTGACAGGAAATACTTATCAGCCCCAGCATTTT. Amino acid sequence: CASSLTGNTYQPQHF.

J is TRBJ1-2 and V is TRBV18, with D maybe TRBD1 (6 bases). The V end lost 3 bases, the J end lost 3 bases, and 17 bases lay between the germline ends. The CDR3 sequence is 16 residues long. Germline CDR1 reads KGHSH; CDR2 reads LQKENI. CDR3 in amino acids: CASSPLDSQLYYGYTF. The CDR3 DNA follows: TGTGCCAGCTCACCTTTGGACAGCCAACTTTACTATGGCTACACCTTC.

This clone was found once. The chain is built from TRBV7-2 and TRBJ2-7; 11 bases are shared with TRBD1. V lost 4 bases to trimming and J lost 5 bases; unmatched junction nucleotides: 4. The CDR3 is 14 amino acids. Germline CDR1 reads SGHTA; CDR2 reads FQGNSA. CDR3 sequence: CASSSRDRGNEQYF. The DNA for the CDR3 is TGTGCCAGCAGCTCCCGGGACAGGGGGAACGAGCAGTACTTC.

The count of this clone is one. This chain's CDR3 is CATSRDRSYRVVEDGYTF. CDR3 coding DNA: TGTGCCACCAGCAGAGATCGTAGCTACAGGGTGGTAGAGGATGGCTACACCTTC. The gene calls are TRBV15 and TRBJ1-2, with D tentatively TRBD1 (6 bases). CDR3 size: 18 residues. Trimming took 0 bases from V and 6 from J, leaving 23 bases between them. Germline CDR1 reads LNHNV; CDR2 reads YYDKDF (reference sequence).

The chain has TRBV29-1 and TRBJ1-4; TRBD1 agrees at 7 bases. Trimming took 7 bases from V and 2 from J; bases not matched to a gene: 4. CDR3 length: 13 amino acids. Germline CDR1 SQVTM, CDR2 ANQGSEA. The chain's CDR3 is CSGTTGTNEKLFF. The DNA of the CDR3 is TGCAGCGGAACGACAGGGACTAATGAAAAACTGTTTTTT.

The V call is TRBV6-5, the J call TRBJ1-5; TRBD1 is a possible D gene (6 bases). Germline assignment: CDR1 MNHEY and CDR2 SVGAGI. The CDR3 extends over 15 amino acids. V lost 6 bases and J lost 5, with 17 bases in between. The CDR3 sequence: CASRSTGWWDQPQHF. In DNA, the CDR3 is TGTGCCAGCAGATCAACAGGGTGGTGGGATCAGCCCCAGCATTTT.

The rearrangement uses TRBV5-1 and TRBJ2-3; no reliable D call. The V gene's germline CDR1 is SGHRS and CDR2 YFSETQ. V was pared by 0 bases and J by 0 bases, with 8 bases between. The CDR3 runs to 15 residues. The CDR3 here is CASSLVLSSTDTQYF. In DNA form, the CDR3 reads TGCGCCAGCAGCTTGGTCTTGTCTAGCACAGATACGCAGTATTTT.

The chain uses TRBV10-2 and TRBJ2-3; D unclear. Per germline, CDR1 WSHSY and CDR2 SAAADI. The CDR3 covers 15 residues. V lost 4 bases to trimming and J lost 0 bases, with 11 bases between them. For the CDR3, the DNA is TGCGCCAGCAGTGGTTTTGCGTCTAGCACAGATACGCAGTATTTT. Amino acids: CASSGFASSTDTQYF.

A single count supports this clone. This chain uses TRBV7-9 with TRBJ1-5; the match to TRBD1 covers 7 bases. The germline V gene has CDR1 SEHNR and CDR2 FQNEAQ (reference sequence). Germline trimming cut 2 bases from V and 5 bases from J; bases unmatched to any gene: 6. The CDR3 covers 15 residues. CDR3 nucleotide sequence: TGTGCCAGCAGCTTAACAGGGGCGGGTGATCAGCCCCAGCATTTT. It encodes CASSLTGAGDQPQHF.

The CDR3 DNA sequence: TGCGCCAGCAGCTTGGTAGCGGGAAACGATGAGCAGTTCTTC. Its protein is CASSLVAGNDEQFF. This chain links TRBV5-1 with TRBJ2-1; 8 bases are a match to TRBD2. The CDR3 extends over 14 amino acids. Germline V CDR1 and CDR2: SGHRS, YFSETQ. J was trimmed by 8 bases and V by 0 bases; bases with no gene match: 4.

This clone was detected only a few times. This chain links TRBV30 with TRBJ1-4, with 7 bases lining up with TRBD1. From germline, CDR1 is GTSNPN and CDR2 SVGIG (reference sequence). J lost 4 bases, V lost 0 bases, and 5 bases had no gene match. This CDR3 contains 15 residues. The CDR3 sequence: CAWSVHRGHNEKLFF. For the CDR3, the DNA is TGTGCCTGGAGTGTTCACAGGGGCCATAATGAAAAACTGTTTTTT.